This entry lists 31 T cell receptor beta chains sequenced from one sample in a study of spatial heterogeneity in lung cancer. Study-level findings and limits: In tumors, expanded intratumoral alpha and beta TCR counts tracked mutation counts.

Their cognate antigens are unknown. TCRdb independently ran MiXCR on the 5' RACE reads; one entry per CDR3 protein. The data contain about 13,000 distinct CDR3 sequences, 5.5% to 6% of them seen just once; the ten biggest clones take up 11%. The time point here: sample taken at primary tumor resection. This specimen consisted of lung tumor tissue, obtained at surgery. Every receptor here comes from a female donor with early-stage non-small cell lung cancer.

To note about this clonotype: As an off-target read in a library built for alpha chains, this beta chain has a frequency of little significance. The chain uses TRBV7-2 and TRBJ2-1; a weak D match, TRBD2 (6 bases). Germline V lookup: CDR1 SGHTA, CDR2 FQGNSA. The CDR3 covers 15 residues. V shed 5 bases and J shed 1 base, with 12 bases lying between them. CDR3 loop: CASSRGSGSYNEQFF. The CDR3 region has the DNA TGTGCCAGCAGCCGGGGGTCAGGGTCCTACAATGAGCAGTTCTTC.

This clonotype appeared many times. The library was designed around alpha chains, so this beta chain is a stray read whose abundance carries little weight. The rearrangement joins TRBV28 to TRBJ1-4, with D possibly being TRBD1 (5 bases). CDR1 is MDHEN, CDR2 SYDVKM, per germline. The CDR3 has 15 residues. V lost 6 bases to trimming and J lost 5 bases, with 16 bases between them. CDR3 loop: CASSRPPGGNEKLFF. The CDR3 bases are TGTGCCAGCAGCCGTCCCCCGGGGGGGAATGAAAAACTGTTTTTT.

This clonotype was seen repeatedly, ten times or more. This beta chain is a stray sequence in a library constructed for alpha chains; its clone size is not meaningful. The chain recombines TRBV29-1 with TRBJ1-2; D remains ambiguous. The CDR3 runs 13 residues. CDR1 SQVTM and CDR2 ANQGSEA come from the germline V gene. Trimming removed 4 bases from V and 2 bases from J, with 11 bases in between. The CDR3 is CSVALTANYGYTF. The CDR3 DNA is TGCAGCGTTGCGCTAACGGCCAACTATGGCTACACCTTC.

The sample holds many counts of this clonotype. The library was prepared for alpha chains; this beta chain is a stray read, so its frequency means little. The chain couples TRBV12-3 or TRBV12-4 to TRBJ2-3; 9 bases align to TRBD2. There are 15 residues in the CDR3. Unmatched junction bases numbered 5, after V lost 5 bases and J lost 2 bases. CDR3 residues: CASSPGLAVTDTQYF. CDR3 in DNA: TGTGCCAGCAGTCCGGGACTAGCCGTCACAGATACGCAGTATTTT.

This clonotype was found many times. With the library built for alpha chains, this beta chain is off target and its frequency is not meaningful. The chain combines TRBV21-1 with TRBJ2-1; TRBD2, as called in the table, went unchecked against the DNA. TRBV21-1 corresponds to a pseudogene. The CDR3 consists of 17 residues. The CDR3 DNA is TGTGCCAGCAGCCGAGTAGAAGACGCGGGGGGGCCGGGTGAGCAGTTCTTC. Its protein is CASSRVEDAGGPGEQFF.

This clonotype was observed a few times. The library was designed around alpha chains, so this beta chain is a stray read whose abundance carries little weight. The rearrangement joins TRBV7-2 to TRBJ2-4; tentative D call: TRBD2 (6 bases). The CDR3 covers 19 residues. Germline lookup yields CDR1 SGHTA and CDR2 FQGNSA. V was cut by 1 base and J by 3 bases, with 22 bases left in between. In nucleotides, the CDR3 is TGTGCCAGCAGCTTAGTCGTGCCTGGGCCGGGGGTCGGCAAAAACATTCAGTACTTC. Translated: CASSLVVPGPGVGKNIQYF.

This clonotype showed up many times. This beta chain represents an off-target read in a library built for alpha chains; its size is of limited meaning. The chain carries TRBV2 and TRBJ2-3; 13 bases align to TRBD2. The CDR3 runs 16 residues. Germline CDR1 is SNHLY and CDR2 is FYNNEI. The trim removed 6 bases at V and 2 bases at J, leaving 5 bases unmatched. The CDR3 spells CASSAGLAGLTDTQYF. The CDR3 DNA sequence: TGTGCCAGCAGCGCGGGACTAGCGGGACTCACAGATACGCAGTATTTT.

In its sample, this clonotype was seen many times. This beta chain is an off-target read within a library intended for alpha chains, so its frequency means little. The J gene is TRBJ1-2, the V gene TRBV7-2; D gene uncertain. V shed 8 bases and J shed 4 bases, with 5 bases lying between them. Germline CDR1 reads SGHTA; CDR2 reads FQGNSA. The CDR3 has 10 residues. The CDR3 spells CASGPYGYTF. DNA of the CDR3: TGTGCCAGCGGACCCTATGGCTACACCTTC.

This clonotype was observed at least ten times. Because this beta chain is a stray read in a library intended to capture alpha chains, its abundance should not be given much weight. This rearrangement joins TRBV27 to TRBJ2-5; D unresolved. Germline V gene data show CDR1 as MNHEY and CDR2 as SMNVEV (reference sequence). The CDR3 is 14 residues long. V lost 5 bases, J lost 3 bases, and 13 bases lay in between. The CDR3 DNA reads as TGTGCCAGCAGTCTCCGGACCCCTGAAGAGACCCAGTACTTC. Its protein product is CASSLRTPEETQYF.

Ten or more counts support this clonotype. Since the library was made to target alpha chains, this beta chain is a stray read and its abundance is not meaningful. This rearrangement joins TRBV7-3 to TRBJ2-6, with a weak D call TRBD1 (5 bases). Per germline, CDR1 SGHTA and CDR2 FQGTGA. Trimming took 4 bases from V and 2 from J, leaving 6 bases between them. The CDR3 runs to 14 residues. The CDR3: CASSSGTGANVLTF. DNA of the CDR3: TGTGCCAGCAGCTCAGGGACTGGGGCCAACGTCCTGACTTTC.

This clonotype was recorded many times. Being off target in a library aimed at alpha chains, this beta chain has a size of little meaning. This chain joins TRBV7-9 and TRBJ2-5; D gene uncertain. Germline CDR1 SEHNR, CDR2 FQNEAQ (reference sequence). The germline V and J ends were trimmed by 1 base and 0 bases, with 15 bases remaining between them. The CDR3 is 17 amino acids. CDR3 region: CASSLGSGGTYQETQYF. The CDR3 nucleotides read TGTGCCAGCAGCTTAGGTTCTGGCGGCACGTACCAAGAGACCCAGTACTTC.

This clonotype was detected ten times or more. A library made for alpha chains picked up this beta chain off target, so its size means little. The V gene is TRBV15, the J gene TRBJ2-3; the match to TRBD1 covers 10 bases. The length of the CDR3 is 19 residues. The J segment lost 1 base and the V segment lost 0 bases, leaving 10 bases of the junction unmatched. Germline lookup yields CDR1 LNHNV and CDR2 YYDKDF (reference sequence). The CDR3 sequence is CATSRDRWSGTGGTDTQYF. CDR3 sequence (DNA): TGTGCCACCAGCAGAGATCGGTGGTCCGGGACAGGGGGCACAGATACGCAGTATTTT.

This clonotype was seen ten or more times. For a library built for alpha chains, this beta chain is a stray read; little rests on its size. This chain's CDR3 is CASSLGGVANTIYF. Written as DNA, the CDR3 is TGTGCCAGCAGCTTGGGGGGCGTTGCAAACACCATATATTTT. The V gene is TRBV5-6, the J gene TRBJ1-3, with D possibly being TRBD1 (5 bases). V gave up 0 bases and J gave up 6 bases, with 10 bases separating them. Germline-derived CDR1 and CDR2 are SGHDT and YYEEEE. CDR3 length equals 14 residues.

Ten or more counts support this clonotype. For a library built for alpha chains, this beta chain is a stray read; little rests on its size. The chain links TRBV29-1 to TRBJ1-2; D not certain. The CDR3 spans 14 residues. Germline V gene sequence: CDR1 SQVTM, CDR2 ANQGSEA. Trimming pared 4 bases from V and 1 base from J, leaving 13 bases between. The CDR3 protein is CSVVRPVINYGYTF. The CDR3 bases are TGCAGCGTTGTACGACCGGTAATTAACTATGGCTACACCTTC.

This clonotype was seen ten or more times. This beta chain is a stray sequence in a library constructed for alpha chains; its clone size is not meaningful. V and J are TRBV20-1 and TRBJ2-7, with D possibly matching TRBD1 (5 bases). Germline V gene data show CDR1 as DFQATT and CDR2 as SNEGSKA (reference sequence). CDR3 length: 15 amino acids. V lost 3 bases, J lost 4 bases, and 19 bases lay in between. In nucleotides, the CDR3 is TGCAGTGCTAGTCCCCTCAGGCAGGGCGGTTACGAGCAGTACTTC. Its translation: CSASPLRQGGYEQYF.

Many counts were recorded for this clonotype. For a library built for alpha chains, this beta chain is a stray read; little rests on its size. The chain carries TRBV7-9 and TRBJ2-3, with D possibly TRBD2 on 6 matching bases. Per germline, CDR1 SEHNR and CDR2 FQNEAQ (reference sequence). Deletions cut 7 bases from V and 4 bases from J, with 9 bases between. The CDR3 runs 12 residues. DNA of the CDR3: TGTGCCAGCACTTGGGGGGCAGATACGCAGTATTTT. Translating it yields CASTWGADTQYF.

Worth noting for this clonotype: With the library built for alpha chains, this beta chain is off target and its frequency is not meaningful. This chain links TRBV7-8 with TRBJ2-4; TRBD1 might be the D (6 bases). The germline V gene encodes CDR1 SGHVS and CDR2 FQNEAQ. Between the trimmed V and J ends, which lost 4 bases and 4 bases, there was a span of 17 bases. The CDR3 consists of 16 residues. This chain's CDR3 is CASSSSPGQLKNIQYF. In nucleotides, the CDR3 is TGTGCCAGCAGCTCTTCCCCTGGACAGTTAAAAAACATTCAGTACTTC.

This clonotype was recorded at least ten times. Because this beta chain is a stray read in a library intended to capture alpha chains, its abundance should not be given much weight. The chain links TRBV20-1 to TRBJ2-5; TRBD2 agrees at 10 bases. CDR1 is DFQATT, CDR2 SNEGSKA, per germline (reference sequence). The length of the CDR3 is 13 residues. The V and J ends lost 3 bases and 4 bases, in that order; junction bases with no gene match: 2. CDR3 DNA sequence: TGCAGTGCTAGTCTAGCGGGAGTAGAGACCCAGTACTTC. Translating gives CSASLAGVETQYF.

This clonotype has at least ten counts. Because the library targeted alpha chains, this beta chain is an off-target read whose size means little. The chain couples TRBV20-1 to TRBJ1-5; no definite D call. V lost 3 bases and J lost 9, with 12 bases in between. Germline assignment: CDR1 DFQATT and CDR2 SNEGSKA (reference sequence). This CDR3 comprises 12 residues. CDR3 sequence (DNA): TGCAGTGCTAGTAGAGAGGTAGGGCCCCAGCATTTT. Protein sequence: CSASREVGPQHF.

This clonotype was detected ten times or more. In a library made to pick up alpha chains, this beta chain is a stray read with a size that means little. The chain carries TRBV30 and TRBJ1-6; D call uncertain. The CDR3 has 14 amino acids. CDR1 and CDR2 (germline): GTSNPN, SVGIG (reference sequence). V dropped 3 bases and J dropped 7 bases, with 13 bases sitting between them. In nucleotides, the CDR3 is TGTGCCTGGAGGGGCGGTAACTCGAATTCACCCCTCCACTTT. This encodes CAWRGGNSNSPLHF.

The table lists this clonotype with many counts. This may be a read error: a much more frequent sequence differs by one nucleotide. Because the library targeted alpha chains, this beta chain is an off-target read whose size means little. The CDR3 loop is CAWSVVGGYTF. The CDR3 DNA reads TGTGCCTGGAGTGTCGTAGGGGGCTACACCTTC. The chain recombines TRBV30 with TRBJ1-2; D is uncertain. Germline V gives CDR1 GTSNPN, CDR2 SVGIG (reference sequence). This CDR3 has 11 residues. The germline V and J ends were trimmed by 0 bases and 8 bases, with 7 bases remaining between them.

This clonotype has at least ten counts. This beta chain appears as a stray read in a library generated for alpha chains; its size is not informative. The rearrangement links TRBV7-9 to TRBJ2-5; D gene unclear. V was clipped by 2 bases and J by 3 bases, with 10 bases between them. This CDR3 has 14 residues. Looked up from germline, CDR1 is SEHNR and CDR2 is FQNEAQ (reference sequence). CDR3 residues: CASSLMVGEETQYF. DNA of the CDR3: TGTGCCAGCAGCTTAATGGTTGGGGAAGAGACCCAGTACTTC.

This clonotype is labeled large (0.1 to 1%). This beta chain came through as a stray read in a library set up for alpha chains, and its size says little. This chain uses TRBV7-9 with TRBJ1-2, with D possibly being TRBD1 (5 bases). Trimming removed 6 bases at V and 5 bases at J, with 13 bases between. Germline values: CDR1 SEHNR, CDR2 FQNEAQ (reference sequence). This CDR3 is 13 amino acids long. This chain's CDR3 is CASRLGEAYGYTF. The DNA of the CDR3 is TGTGCCAGCAGATTGGGGGAGGCTTATGGCTACACCTTC. The variable domain in full, completed from reference TRBV7-9 and TRBJ1-2, reads DTGVSQNPRHKITKRGQNVTFRCDPISEHNRLYWYRQTLGQGPEFLTYFQNEAQLEKSRLLSDRFSAERPKGSFSTLEIQRTEQGDSAMYLCASRLGEAYGYTFGSGTRLTVV.

In this sample, this clonotype turned up many times. This beta chain was picked up by a library intended for alpha chains and is off target, so its count carries little meaning. J is TRBJ2-2 and V is TRBV20-1, with D maybe TRBD1 (5 bases). CDR1 and CDR2 from the germline V gene are DFQATT and SNEGSKA (reference sequence). The CDR3 is 15 amino acids. Trimming shortened V by 0 bases and J by 4 bases, and 12 bases separated the two germline ends. The CDR3 DNA reads as TGCAGTGCTAGAGAGGGGCCCCGTCCCACCGGGGAGCTGTTTTTT. It encodes CSAREGPRPTGELFF.

This clonotype was seen at least ten times. Little can be read into the size of this beta chain, an off-target read in a library designed for alpha chains. The V call is TRBV30, the J call TRBJ2-2; 9 bases align to TRBD1. Trimming removed 3 bases from V and 2 bases from J; junction bases left unmatched: 4. Germline CDR1 GTSNPN, CDR2 SVGIG (reference sequence). There are 15 residues in the CDR3. The DNA for the CDR3 is TGTGCCTGGAGACCGGGACAGGGCAACACCGGGGAGCTGTTTTTT. This translates into CAWRPGQGNTGELFF.

Relative to its sample, this clonotype is medium-sized. This beta chain was picked up by a library intended for alpha chains and is off target, so its count carries little meaning. The rearrangement links TRBV20-1 to TRBJ2-7; possibly TRBD1 for D (5 bases). CDR1 is DFQATT, CDR2 SNEGSKA, per germline (reference sequence). The V end lost 1 base, the J end lost 2 bases, and 24 bases lay between the germline ends. There are 18 residues in the CDR3. The CDR3 DNA is TGCAGTGCTAGAGGGGTGGAGCCCTCTTGGGGCTTCCCCTACGAGCAGTACTTC. Its translation is CSARGVEPSWGFPYEQYF.

This clonotype showed up many times. For a library built for alpha chains, this beta chain is a stray read; little rests on its size. The CDR3 spells CASSSGPQQPQHF. The CDR3, as DNA: TGTGCCAGCAGCTCAGGACCACAACAGCCCCAGCATTTT. The chain uses TRBV5-5 and TRBJ1-5, with D uncertain. Germline CDR1 is SGHKS and CDR2 is YYEKEE (reference sequence). The CDR3 contains 13 residues. Trimming pared 3 bases from V and 7 bases from J, leaving 11 bases between.

In its sample, this clonotype was seen many times. Little can be read into the size of this beta chain, an off-target read in a library designed for alpha chains. The rearrangement links TRBV28 to TRBJ2-5, with 7 bases aligning to TRBD2. V lost 6 bases to trimming and J lost 2 bases; unmatched junction nucleotides: 12. Germline V gene lookup returns CDR1 MDHEN and CDR2 SYDVKM. The CDR3 sequence is 16 residues long. The DNA for the CDR3 is TGTGCCAGCAGCAAGAATCTCGGGAGGCCACAAGAGACCCAGTACTTC. Translating gives CASSKNLGRPQETQYF.

This clonotype has at least ten counts. This beta chain represents an off-target read in a library built for alpha chains; its size is of limited meaning. V is TRBV20-1 and J is TRBJ1-2; 7 bases are shared with TRBD1. The CDR3 extends over 16 amino acids. Germline-derived CDR1 and CDR2 are DFQATT and SNEGSKA (reference sequence). Trimming removed 4 bases from V and 2 bases from J; junction bases left unmatched: 13. The CDR3 DNA reads TGCAGTGCTATTCCGGACAGGAGAACTAAGAACTATGGCTACACCTTC. Residues: CSAIPDRRTKNYGYTF.

This clonotype was counted many times. This beta chain is a stray sequence in a library constructed for alpha chains; its clone size is not meaningful. V usage is TRBV4-2 and J usage is TRBJ2-7, with a weak D call TRBD2 (6 bases). V was clipped by 1 base and J by 3 bases, with 10 bases between them. Germline V gene sequence: CDR1 LGHNA, CDR2 YNFKEQ. This CDR3 is 14 amino acids long. CDR3 nucleotide sequence: TGTGCCAGCAGCCAAGGGGACTGGATCTACGAGCAGTACTTC. Protein: CASSQGDWIYEQYF.

This clonotype showed up many times. Being off target in a library aimed at alpha chains, this beta chain has a size of little meaning. The chain is built from TRBV6-2 or TRBV6-3 and TRBJ1-2, with 7 bases identical to TRBD1. Germline V gene lookup returns CDR1 MNHEY and CDR2 SVGEGT. J was trimmed by 0 bases and V by 5 bases; bases with no gene match: 6. This CDR3 is built from 15 residues. The CDR3 DNA is TGTGCCAGCAGTCCCAGGGGGAAGGCTAACTATGGCTACACCTTC. It codes for CASSPRGKANYGYTF.